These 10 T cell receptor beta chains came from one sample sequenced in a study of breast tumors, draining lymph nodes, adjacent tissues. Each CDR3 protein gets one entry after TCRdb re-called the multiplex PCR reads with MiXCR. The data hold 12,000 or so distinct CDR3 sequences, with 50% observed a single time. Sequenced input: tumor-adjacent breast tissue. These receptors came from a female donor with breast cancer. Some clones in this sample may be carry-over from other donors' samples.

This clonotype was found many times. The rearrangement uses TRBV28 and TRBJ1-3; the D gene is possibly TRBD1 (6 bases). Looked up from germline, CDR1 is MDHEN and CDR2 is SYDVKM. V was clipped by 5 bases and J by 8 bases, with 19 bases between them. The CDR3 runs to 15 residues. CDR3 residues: CASSQNRVGADTIYF. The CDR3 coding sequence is TGTGCCAGCAGTCAAAACAGGGTTGGGGCGGACACCATATATTTT.

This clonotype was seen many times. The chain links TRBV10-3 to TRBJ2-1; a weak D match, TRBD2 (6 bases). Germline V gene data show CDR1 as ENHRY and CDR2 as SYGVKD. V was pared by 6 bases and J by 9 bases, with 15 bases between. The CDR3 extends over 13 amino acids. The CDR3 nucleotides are TGTGCCATCAGCGATCGGAGGGACGCTGAGCAGTTCTTC. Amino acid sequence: CAISDRRDAEQFF.

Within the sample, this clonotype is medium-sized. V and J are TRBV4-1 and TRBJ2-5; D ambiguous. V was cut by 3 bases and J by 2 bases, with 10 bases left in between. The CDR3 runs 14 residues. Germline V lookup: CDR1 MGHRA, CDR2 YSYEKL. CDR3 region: CASSQPDLQETQYF. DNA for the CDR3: TGCGCCAGCAGCCAGCCCGACTTGCAAGAGACCCAGTACTTC.

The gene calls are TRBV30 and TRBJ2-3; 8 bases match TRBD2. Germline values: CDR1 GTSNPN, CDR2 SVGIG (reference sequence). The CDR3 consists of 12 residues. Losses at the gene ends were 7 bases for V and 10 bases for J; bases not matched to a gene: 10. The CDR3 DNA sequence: TGTGCCTATTTAAGCGGGGGTCTCCCGCAGTATTTT. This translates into CAYLSGGLPQYF.

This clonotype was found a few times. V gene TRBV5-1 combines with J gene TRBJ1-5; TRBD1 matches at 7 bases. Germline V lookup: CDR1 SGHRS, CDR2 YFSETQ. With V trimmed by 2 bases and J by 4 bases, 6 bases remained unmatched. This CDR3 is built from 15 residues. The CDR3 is CASSFGGTVNQPQHF. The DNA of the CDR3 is TGCGCCAGCAGCTTCGGCGGGACAGTTAATCAGCCCCAGCATTTT.

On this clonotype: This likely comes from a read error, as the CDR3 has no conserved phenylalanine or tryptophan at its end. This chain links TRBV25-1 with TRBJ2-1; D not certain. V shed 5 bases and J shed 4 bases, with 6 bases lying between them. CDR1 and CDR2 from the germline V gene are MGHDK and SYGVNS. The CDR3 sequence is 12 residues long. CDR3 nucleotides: TGTGCCAGCAGTCGCTCATACAATGAGCAGTTCAGA. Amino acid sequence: CASSRSYNEQFR.

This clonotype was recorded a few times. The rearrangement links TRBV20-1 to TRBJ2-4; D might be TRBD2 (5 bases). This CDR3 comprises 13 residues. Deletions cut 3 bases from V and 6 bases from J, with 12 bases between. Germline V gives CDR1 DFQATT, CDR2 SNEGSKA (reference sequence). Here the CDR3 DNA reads TGCAGTGCTAGTGGAGGACCGAGAAACATTCAGTACTTC. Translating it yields CSASGGPRNIQYF.

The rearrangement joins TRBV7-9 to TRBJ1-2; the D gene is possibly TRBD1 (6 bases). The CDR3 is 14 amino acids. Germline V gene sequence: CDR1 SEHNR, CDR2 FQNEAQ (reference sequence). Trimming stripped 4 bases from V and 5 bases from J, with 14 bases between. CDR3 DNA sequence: TGTGCCAGCAGCTCCACAGGGATTAATTATGGCTACACCTTC. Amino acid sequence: CASSSTGINYGYTF.

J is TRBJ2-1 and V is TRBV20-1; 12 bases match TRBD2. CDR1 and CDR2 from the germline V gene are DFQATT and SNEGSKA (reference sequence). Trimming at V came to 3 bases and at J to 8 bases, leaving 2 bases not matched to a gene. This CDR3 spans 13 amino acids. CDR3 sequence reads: CSARTSGSYEQFF. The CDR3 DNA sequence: TGCAGTGCTAGGACTAGCGGGAGTTATGAGCAGTTCTTC.

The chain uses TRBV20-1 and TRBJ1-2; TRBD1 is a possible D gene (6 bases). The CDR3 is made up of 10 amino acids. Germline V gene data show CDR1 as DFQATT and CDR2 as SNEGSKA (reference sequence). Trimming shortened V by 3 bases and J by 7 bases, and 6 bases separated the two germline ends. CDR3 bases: TGCAGTGCTAGGGGGGCTGGCTACACCTTC. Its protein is CSARGAGYTF.